This TCR beta chain was profiled in a study of CD8+CD57+ T cells in acquired aplastic anemia. At the level of the study: Sorted CD4+ and CD8+ cells gave an average of approximately 3.4 ug of DNA.

V was trimmed by 0 bases and J by 2 bases, leaving 11 bases between them. The germline CDR1 and CDR2 sequences are SNHLY and FYNNEI. This CDR3 comprises 15 residues. Study-level results: Found in both controls and patients were about 30 CD8+ CDR3 sequences.

All patients picked for sequencing had shown, by flow cytometry, an expansion of CD8+CD57+ cells. Every one of the patients had aplastic anemia (severe, acquired). By the time of blood sampling, patients had still received no therapy. TCR beta VDJ and CDR3 profiles were obtained from a genomic DNA template. MiXCR, applied by TCRdb to the reads, yields one record per CDR3 protein. The sample consists of fewer than 250,000 distinct CDR3 sequences, around half of them appearing once. About this clonotype itself: The target antigen is unknown.

The chain uses TRBV2 and TRBJ2-7; maybe TRBD1 (6 bases). This sequence was found in a human donor with aplastic anemia. Sequenced input: sorted CD4+, CD8+, or CD8+CD57+ T cells (not recorded which) from PBMCs. The CDR3 here is CASSEAPDSPYEQYF. DNA for the CDR3: TGTGCCAGCAGTGAAGCGCCGGACAGTCCCTACGAGCAGTACTTC.